This entry features one T cell receptor (beta chain) sequence. No antigen is known for it. Base qualities are not provided; no much larger clone lies one nucleotide away. The CDR3 runs 16 residues from the cysteine to the phenylalanine. Left in the record is the CDR3 DNA by itself, 48 bases read in frame from the first base. Trimming takes 4 bases from V and 0 bases from J, and the germline ends sit 13 bases apart. The germline V gene gives CDR1 as SGHRS and CDR2 as YFSETQ. To be included, a participant needed at least one PBMC sample from before ART initiation plus at least two post-ART samples. Every participant with HIV received treatment in the United States of America. Before DNA extraction, cryopreserved samples of 1-10 million PBMC were thawed and then washed. At the time of the earliest PBMC sample for each participant with HIV, ages ranged from about 20 to 55 years. Each participant contributed PBMC samples from 1-4 timepoints before ART initiation and 2-8 timepoints after ART initiation, with a median of 7 samples. Serial HIV viral load, CD4+ T-cell count, ART history and demographic data were obtained for every participant. Genomic DNA was extracted from unsorted PBMC with a Qiagen kit on a QIAcube, processed in batches of 12 samples.

The data originate from a study of long-term antiretroviral therapy in people with HIV (dated by TCRdb to between 2021 and 2024). Turning to the overall study: The earliest samples were collected roughly a decade before the 2015 WHO recommendation for immediate ART, at a time when ART was usually postponed until CD4 counts fell. Whether ART initiation and durable HIV suppression were associated with changes in peripheral blood TRB repertoire composition and diversity was tested in a retrospective serial study. From fewer than 35 adults with confirmed HIV infection, the cohort provided under 200 cryopreserved PBMC samples, gathered serially across a mean of around 6 years (range 1-12). Of the 25 to 30 participants with HIV, some 12 were female. No cross-contamination during QIAcube processing turned up in test extractions that ran a monoclonal T-cell line alongside around 32 polyclonal samples.

Beyond this particular receptor, the publication reports: Expanded TRB clones identified before ART initiation dominated the repertoire across all time points, though the dominance fluctuated and decreased in many PLHIV after ART. A significant increase in TRB diversity was found to be associated with ART initiation, although TRB diversity was observed to remain significantly below that of transplant donor controls even after long-term ART. No data were available on ART adherence, viral resistance or therapy changes, limiting inferences about post-ART repertoire changes. Because pre-ART samples had limited cell numbers, unsorted PBMC were profiled rather than sorted CD4+ and CD8+ T cells. The samples were dated from about 2003 to 2017, and the ART regimens that were used may be less effective than current ART regimens. Because PBMC availability was limited, only the TCR beta chain was sequenced, with no alpha chain pairing. Compared with controls, HIV repertoires had narrower CDR3 length ranges, and the network structure pointed to an antigen-experienced repertoire that shifted only slightly toward naive after ART.

The immunoSEQ hsTCRB v3.0 assay was used at survey level resolution to sequence the TRB variable region. A depth of roughly 35,000-55,000 T-cell genomes per sample was targeted for TRB sequencing. TRB libraries were pooled and sequenced on an Illumina MiSeq using a v3 150-cycle kit. Per the source publication's procedure: Repertoire analysis ran in R within a reproducible Nextflow workflow covering QC, data transformation and analysis. LymphoSeq2, an R package for exploring AIRR-Seq data, was used to implement custom analyses. After excluding a few samples that yielded fewer than 5000 total TRB sequences, approximately 180 HIV repertoires remained for analysis. Of the approximately 190 retained HIV repertoires, some 60 were collected before and 129 after ART initiation. Each repertoire was downsampled to 5000 TRB nucleotide sequences, and summary statistics were averaged across 100 downsampling iterations. TRB sequences were retained for analysis only if CDR3 regions of at least seven amino acids were present. A Shannon entropy-derived clonality score and the Gini coefficient were used to measure diversity. In the repertoire networks, any two of the top 5000 CDR3 amino acid sequences were linked whenever the two sequences differed by an edit distance of one. For TRB CDR3 amino acid sequences, antigen specificity groups and MHC restriction were predicted with GLIPH2. CDR3 amino acid sequences were matched against VDJdb and McPAS-TCR to flag known CMV, EBV, HIV or tissue antigen associations. Pre-ART, post-ART and control groups were compared with Wilcoxon signed-rank tests and Holm-Bonferroni correction. TCRdb obtained this table from immuneACCESS and retained in-frame rearrangements with V and J assigned. These tables miss some clones; where compared with another copy, unresolved V genes account for less than half of the shortfall, and the remainder is unexplained. Clonal size and the V and J genes are those of that table, whereas D and trimming came from the DNA. The sample data list about 25,000 clones, and 65% to 85% of these were observed just once. The top ten clones comprise around 10% of the sample.

The receptor was isolated from a man in his thirties or forties with HIV. Specimen: unsorted PBMCs, collected 2.1 years after starting antiretroviral therapy. The chain joins TRBV5-1 to TRBJ1-4; the D gene is not confidently resolved. The CDR3 amino acid sequence is: CASSPLTIATNEKLFF. The base sequence is TGCGCCAGCAGCCCGTTAACAATTGCAACTAATGAAAAACTGTTTTTT.